This T cell receptor beta chain was obtained from a study of control samples from healthy donors and cancer patients. CDR1 is SGHKS, CDR2 YYEKEE, per germline (reference sequence). The V end lost 5 bases, the J end lost 6 bases, and 12 bases lay between the germline ends. CDR3 size: 12 residues. Measured with immunoSEQ multiplex PCR; TCRdb has only the in-frame clones, and not every one. The repertoire holds tens of thousands of clones, around nine tenths seen once, with around 5.7% in the top ten. This TCR came from a woman aged 50 to 65 in good health. The chain links TRBV5-5 to TRBJ2-7; D gene uncertain. The source material was blood. The CDR3 spells CASSPPRFEQYF. In DNA, the CDR3 is TGTGCCAGCAGTCCTCCTAGGTTCGAGCAGTACTTC. Full variable domain (missing parts from reference TRBV5-5 and TRBJ2-7): DAGVTQSPTHLIKTRGQQVTLRCSPISGHKSVSWYQQVLGQGPQFIFQYYEKEERGRGNFPDRFSARQFPNYSSELNVNALLLGDSALYLCASSPPRFEQYFGPGTRLTVT.